These 8 T cell receptor beta chains originate from one sample sequenced in a study of siplizumab effects on memory and regulatory T cells. Clones were read by immunoSEQ multiplex PCR, and TCRdb kept only the in-frame ones, dropping some. This table has about 94,000 clones, approximately 95% appearing once. Input material: non-Treg CD4+ T cells sorted from blood. These TCRs come from a human donor in good health.

This clone occurred once. This chain joins TRBV28 and TRBJ1-1, with unresolved D. V was trimmed by 3 bases and J by 8 bases, leaving 16 bases between them. Germline V CDR1 and CDR2: MDHEN, SYDVKM. The CDR3 contains 14 residues. The CDR3 protein is CASSFRGRAREAFF. The CDR3 nucleotides are TGTGCCAGCAGTTTTCGTGGGCGCGCTCGGGAAGCTTTCTTT.

This rearrangement joins TRBV6-1 to TRBJ1-5, with D possibly TRBD1 on 6 matching bases. The CDR3 covers 14 residues. CDR1 MNHNS and CDR2 SASEGT come from the germline V gene. The V and J ends lost 8 bases and 4 bases respectively, with 15 bases between them. CDR3 coding DNA: TGTGCCAGCTCTGAACAGGGTAAGAATCAGCCCCAGCATTTT. Translation gives CASSEQGKNQPQHF.

This chain joins TRBV7-8 and TRBJ2-2, with TRBD1 as a possible D gene (5 bases). Germline values: CDR1 SGHVS, CDR2 FQNEAQ. The length of the CDR3 is 16 residues. V lost 2 bases and J 5 bases, leaving 15 bases between the germline ends. CDR3 protein: CASSLSRVIGTGELFF. Written as DNA, the CDR3 is TGTGCCAGCAGCTTATCCAGGGTGATAGGAACCGGGGAGCTGTTTTTT.

The rearrangement uses TRBV5-5 and TRBJ2-3, with D perhaps TRBD1 or TRBD2 (6 bases each). The V end was cut by 5 bases, the J end by 8 bases, with 18 bases between. Germline CDR1 SGHKS, CDR2 YYEKEE (reference sequence). The CDR3 runs to 14 residues. The DNA for the CDR3 is TGTGCCAGCAGTGGGTTGGGGGGCGGGCTTACGCAGTATTTT. Translated: CASSGLGGGLTQYF.

This clone showed up just once. The chain is built from TRBV29-1 and TRBJ1-1; TRBD1 might be the D (5 bases). V was trimmed by 4 bases and J by 1 base, leaving 13 bases between them. CDR3 size: 14 residues. Germline CDR1 SQVTM, CDR2 ANQGSEA. The CDR3 is CSVGGGYGNTEAFF. For the CDR3, the DNA is TGCAGCGTTGGGGGGGGATATGGGAACACTGAAGCTTTCTTT.

The J gene is TRBJ2-6, the V gene TRBV7-3; no clear D gene. V lost 2 bases to trimming and J lost 2 bases, with 4 bases between them. The CDR3 covers 14 residues. Germline V gives CDR1 SGHTA, CDR2 FQGTGA. CDR3 DNA: TGTGCCAGCAGCTTAGGGGCTGGGGCCAACGTCCTGACTTTC. Protein sequence: CASSLGAGANVLTF.

In this sample, this clone turned up once. The rearrangement joins TRBV15 to TRBJ1-5, with D perhaps matching TRBD1 (5 bases). The V and J ends lost 9 bases and 7 bases respectively, with 16 bases between them. This CDR3 is built from 13 residues. Germline loops: CDR1 LNHNV, CDR2 YYDKDF (reference sequence). The CDR3 nucleotides read TGTGCCACAACGGGGGTCGACGGACAGCCCCAGCATTTT. This encodes CATTGVDGQPQHF.

The chain carries TRBV10-2 and TRBJ2-3, with D tentatively TRBD2 (7 bases). This CDR3 is 17 amino acids long. CDR1 and CDR2 (germline): WSHSY, SAAADI. With 6 bases removed from V and 0 bases from J, the gap between germline ends came to 19 bases. CDR3 nucleotides: TGCGCCAGCAGCTACCCCTCTCGGGGGGCTAGCACAGATACGCAGTATTTT. Protein sequence: CASSYPSRGASTDTQYF.